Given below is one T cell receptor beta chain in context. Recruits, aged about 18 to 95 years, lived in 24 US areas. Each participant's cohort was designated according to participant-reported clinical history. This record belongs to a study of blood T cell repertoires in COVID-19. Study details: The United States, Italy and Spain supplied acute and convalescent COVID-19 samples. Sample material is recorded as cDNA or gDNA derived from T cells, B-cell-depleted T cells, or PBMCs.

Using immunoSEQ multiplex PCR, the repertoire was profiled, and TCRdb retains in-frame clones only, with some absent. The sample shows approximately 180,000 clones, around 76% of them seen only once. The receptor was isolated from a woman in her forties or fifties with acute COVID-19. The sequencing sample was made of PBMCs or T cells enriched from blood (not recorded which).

The CDR3 is CASSQGLDGPDTQYF. CDR3 coding DNA: TGTGCCAGCAGCCAAGGGCTAGACGGCCCCGATACGCAGTATTTT. This chain connects TRBV3-1 (or the pseudogene TRBV3-2) to TRBJ2-3; no reliable D call. Deletions cut 1 base from V and 6 bases from J, with 14 bases between. Germline CDR1 is LGHDT and CDR2 is YNNKEL (reference sequence). This CDR3 has 15 amino acids.